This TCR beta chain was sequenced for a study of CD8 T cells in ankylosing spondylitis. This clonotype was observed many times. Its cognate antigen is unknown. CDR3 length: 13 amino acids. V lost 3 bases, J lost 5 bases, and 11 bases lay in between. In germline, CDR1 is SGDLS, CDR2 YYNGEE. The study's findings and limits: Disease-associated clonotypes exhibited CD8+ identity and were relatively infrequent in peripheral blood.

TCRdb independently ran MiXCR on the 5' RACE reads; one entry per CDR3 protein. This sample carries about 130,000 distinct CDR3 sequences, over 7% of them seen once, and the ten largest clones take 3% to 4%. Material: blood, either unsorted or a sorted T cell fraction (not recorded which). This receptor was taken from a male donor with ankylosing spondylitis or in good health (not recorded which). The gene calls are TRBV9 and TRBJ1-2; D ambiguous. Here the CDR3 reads CASSADAGYGYTF. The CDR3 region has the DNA TGTGCCAGCAGCGCGGATGCTGGGTATGGCTACACCTTC.